This TCR beta chain was identified in a study of blood T cell repertoires in COVID-19. Study-level information: The origin of the acute and convalescent COVID-19 samples was the United States, Italy and Spain.

The data were produced by immunoSEQ multiplex PCR, yet TCRdb's version contains in-frame clones alone and is incomplete. The data hold some 53,000 clones, with roughly 84% observed a single time. Per the germline V gene, CDR1 is MNHEY and CDR2 is SMNVEV (reference sequence). Trimming pared 3 bases from V and 2 bases from J, leaving 11 bases between. The CDR3 consists of 16 residues. The sample was peripheral blood. The chain combines TRBV27 with TRBJ2-6; no definite D call. This clonotype was obtained from a human donor with active COVID-19. The donor label of this sample is uncertain. This CDR3 reads CASSFLWQTGANVLTF. The CDR3, as DNA: TGTGCCAGCAGTTTTTTATGGCAAACTGGGGCCAACGTCCTGACTTTC.